Listed below are T cell receptor beta chains from one sample, sequenced in a study of T cell responses to AZD1222 COVID-19 vaccine. TCRdb's table, derived via immunoSEQ multiplex PCR, lists solely in-frame clones and lacks some. The table lists 150,000 or so clones, roughly 90% of them singletons, with more than 3% in the top ten. The material was peripheral blood, obtained 28 days after the second AZD1222 dose. These receptors came from an adult who received the AZD1222 COVID-19 vaccine. Both conserved end residues are part of each CDR3. Fields, in order: clone size, D gene, J gene, V gene, CDR3 protein, CDR3 DNA. D genes are given only for firm matches. Only some rows state a clone size, as once, few, many or a class for expanded clones.

clone size: NA
D gene: TRBD1
J gene: TRBJ1-2
V gene: TRBV2
CDR3 protein: CASSDRGTNYGYTF
CDR3 DNA: TGTGCCAGCAGCGACAGGGGTACTAACTATGGCTACACCTTC

clone size: NA
D gene: NA
J gene: TRBJ1-1
V gene: TRBV28
CDR3 protein: CASSFSGVAEAFF
CDR3 DNA: TGTGCCAGCAGTTTTTCGGGGGTGGCTGAAGCTTTCTTT

clone size: NA
D gene: TRBD2
J gene: TRBJ2-3
V gene: TRBV7-2
CDR3 protein: CASSRTPGLEVDTQYF
CDR3 DNA: TGTGCCAGCAGCCGGACACCGGGACTAGAGGTTGATACGCAGTATTTT

clone size: NA
D gene: TRBD1
J gene: TRBJ2-2
V gene: TRBV7-2
CDR3 protein: CASSRQGTGELFF
CDR3 DNA: TGTGCCAGCAGCAGACAGGGAACCGGGGAGCTGTTTTTT

clone size: NA
D gene: NA
J gene: TRBJ2-3
V gene: TRBV9
CDR3 protein: CASTLGVSTDTQYF
CDR3 DNA: TGTGCCAGCACCCTAGGGGTAAGCACAGATACGCAGTATTTT

clone size: NA
D gene: TRBD1
J gene: TRBJ2-1
V gene: TRBV6-2/TRBV6-3
CDR3 protein: CASSRYTGTGGYNEQFF
CDR3 DNA: TGTGCCAGCAGTAGATACACCGGGACAGGGGGGTACAATGAGCAGTTCTTC

clone size: NA
D gene: TRBD2
J gene: TRBJ2-7
V gene: TRBV6-2/TRBV6-3
CDR3 protein: CASSKPRTSGSYEQYF
CDR3 DNA: TGTGCCAGCAGCAAACCAAGGACTAGCGGGAGTTACGAGCAGTACTTC

clone size: NA
D gene: NA
J gene: TRBJ1-5
V gene: TRBV28
CDR3 protein: CASSLRGGGNQPQHF
CDR3 DNA: TGTGCCAGCAGTTTAAGGGGGGGCGGCAATCAGCCCCAGCATTTT

clone size: NA
D gene: TRBD2
J gene: TRBJ2-2
V gene: TRBV5-5
CDR3 protein: CASSPMTSGRATGELFF
CDR3 DNA: TGTGCCAGCAGCCCGATGACTAGCGGGAGGGCCACCGGGGAGCTGTTTTTT

clone size: NA
D gene: NA
J gene: TRBJ2-7
V gene: TRBV10-1
CDR3 protein: CASSSGTYYEQYF
CDR3 DNA: TGCGCCAGCAGCTCCGGGACTTACTACGAGCAGTACTTC

clone size: NA
D gene: TRBD1
J gene: TRBJ1-2
V gene: TRBV24-1
CDR3 protein: CATSARTGYGYTF
CDR3 DNA: TGTGCCACCAGTGCCCGGACAGGGTACGGCTACACCTTC

clone size: NA
D gene: NA
J gene: TRBJ2-1
V gene: TRBV6-2/TRBV6-3
CDR3 protein: CASSYSKVYQFF
CDR3 DNA: TGTGCCAGCAGTTACTCGAAGGTATACCAGTTCTTC

clone size: NA
D gene: NA
J gene: TRBJ2-6
V gene: TRBV9
CDR3 protein: CASSVDFGRSSGANVLTF
CDR3 DNA: TGTGCCAGCAGCGTAGATTTCGGCAGGTCATCAGGGGCCAACGTCCTGACTTTC

clone size: NA
D gene: NA
J gene: TRBJ1-1
V gene: TRBV7-9
CDR3 protein: CASSAGHGFGTEAFF
CDR3 DNA: TGTGCCAGCAGCGCCGGCCACGGGTTCGGCACTGAAGCTTTCTTT

clone size: once
D gene: TRBD2
J gene: TRBJ2-7
V gene: TRBV10-3
CDR3 protein: CAISQLAGESYEQYF
CDR3 DNA: TGTGCCATCAGTCAACTAGCGGGGGAAAGCTACGAGCAGTACTTC

clone size: NA
D gene: NA
J gene: TRBJ1-6
V gene: TRBV6-5
CDR3 protein: CASGYTGSYNSPLHF
CDR3 DNA: TGTGCCAGCGGATACACAGGGTCTTATAATTCACCCCTCCACTTT

clone size: NA
D gene: NA
J gene: TRBJ1-2
V gene: TRBV5-1
CDR3 protein: CASSLASVSNYGYTF
CDR3 DNA: TGCGCCAGCAGCTTGGCATCAGTTTCTAACTATGGCTACACCTTC

clone size: NA
D gene: NA
J gene: TRBJ2-6
V gene: TRBV4-3
CDR3 protein: CASSQVDSSGANVLTF
CDR3 DNA: TGCGCCAGCAGCCAAGTTGATAGCTCTGGGGCCAACGTCCTGACTTTC

clone size: once
D gene: NA
J gene: TRBJ1-1
V gene: TRBV18
CDR3 protein: CASSPLENTEAFF
CDR3 DNA: TGTGCCAGCTCACCACTGGAAAACACTGAAGCTTTCTTT

clone size: NA
D gene: NA
J gene: TRBJ2-5
V gene: TRBV6-5
CDR3 protein: CASTVDGQETQYF
CDR3 DNA: TGTGCCAGCACTGTGGACGGACAAGAGACCCAGTACTTC

clone size: NA
D gene: TRBD2
J gene: TRBJ2-1
V gene: TRBV7-6
CDR3 protein: CASSLSPSGRGAYAEQFF
CDR3 DNA: TGTGCCAGCAGCTTAAGTCCCAGCGGGAGAGGAGCGTACGCTGAGCAGTTCTTC

clone size: NA
D gene: NA
J gene: TRBJ2-1
V gene: TRBV27
CDR3 protein: CASSFSGHNEQFF
CDR3 DNA: TGTGCCAGCAGTTTCAGCGGACACAATGAGCAGTTCTTC

clone size: NA
D gene: NA
J gene: TRBJ2-6
V gene: TRBV7-2
CDR3 protein: CASSLVGSGANVLTF
CDR3 DNA: TGTGCCAGCAGCTTAGTAGGGTCTGGGGCCAACGTCCTGACTTTC

clone size: NA
D gene: TRBD1
J gene: TRBJ1-4
V gene: TRBV7-9
CDR3 protein: CASSLAGQFEKLFF
CDR3 DNA: TGTGCCAGCAGCTTGGCGGGACAGTTTGAAAAACTGTTTTTT

clone size: NA
D gene: NA
J gene: TRBJ2-7
V gene: TRBV29-1
CDR3 protein: CSARGDTYEQYF
CDR3 DNA: TGCAGCGCCCGAGGGGATACCTACGAGCAGTACTTC

clone size: once
D gene: NA
J gene: TRBJ2-1
V gene: TRBV19
CDR3 protein: CASSESYSSYNEQFF
CDR3 DNA: TGTGCCAGCTCGGAATCCTATAGCTCCTACAATGAGCAGTTCTTC

clone size: once
D gene: TRBD2
J gene: TRBJ2-2
V gene: TRBV28
CDR3 protein: CASSFPTGSGLAGGRATGELFF
CDR3 DNA: TGTGCCAGCAGTTTCCCGACAGGTTCGGGACTAGCGGGAGGTCGTGCCACCGGGGAGCTGTTTTTT

clone size: NA
D gene: NA
J gene: TRBJ1-2
V gene: TRBV3-1/TRBV3-2
CDR3 protein: CASSRDGSFGYTF
CDR3 DNA: TGTGCCAGCAGCCGGGACGGCTCGTTTGGCTACACCTTC

clone size: once
D gene: NA
J gene: TRBJ2-7
V gene: TRBV5-4
CDR3 protein: CASSAPAHRELVPYEQYF
CDR3 DNA: TGTGCCAGCAGCGCCCCCGCGCACAGGGAGCTAGTGCCCTACGAGCAGTACTTC

clone size: NA
D gene: NA
J gene: TRBJ1-1
V gene: TRBV6-5
CDR3 protein: CASSNQGRNTEAFF
CDR3 DNA: TGTGCCAGCAGCAACCAGGGGCGCAACACTGAAGCTTTCTTT

clone size: NA
D gene: NA
J gene: TRBJ1-5
V gene: TRBV28
CDR3 protein: CASSLSNNQPQHF
CDR3 DNA: TGTGCCAGCAGTTTATCCAACAATCAGCCCCAGCATTTT

clone size: NA
D gene: NA
J gene: TRBJ1-6
V gene: TRBV15
CDR3 protein: CATSRDGGEGSPLHF
CDR3 DNA: TGTGCCACCAGCAGGGACGGGGGTGAAGGGTCACCCCTCCACTTT

clone size: NA
D gene: NA
J gene: TRBJ1-3
V gene: TRBV6-5
CDR3 protein: CASSYIGDGNTIYF
CDR3 DNA: TGTGCCAGCAGTTACATAGGGGACGGAAACACCATATATTTT

clone size: NA
D gene: NA
J gene: TRBJ2-7
V gene: TRBV12-3/TRBV12-4
CDR3 protein: CASSFTRQAEQYF
CDR3 DNA: TGTGCCAGCAGTTTTACTAGACAGGCCGAGCAGTACTTC

clone size: NA
D gene: NA
J gene: TRBJ1-4
V gene: TRBV7-2
CDR3 protein: CASSSGVDEKLFF
CDR3 DNA: TGTGCCAGCAGCTCAGGGGTGGATGAAAAACTGTTTTTT

clone size: NA
D gene: TRBD1
J gene: TRBJ2-7
V gene: TRBV6-5
CDR3 protein: CASSRDRGEQYF
CDR3 DNA: TGTGCCAGCAGCCGGGACAGGGGGGAGCAGTACTTC

clone size: NA
D gene: TRBD2
J gene: TRBJ2-5
V gene: TRBV19
CDR3 protein: CASKAREERETQYF
CDR3 DNA: TGTGCCAGTAAGGCGCGGGAGGAGAGAGAGACCCAGTACTTC

clone size: few
D gene: NA
J gene: TRBJ1-6
V gene: TRBV7-9
CDR3 protein: CASKKGEYNSPLHF
CDR3 DNA: TGTGCCAGTAAGAAAGGAGAGTATAATTCACCCCTCCACTTT

clone size: NA
D gene: TRBD1
J gene: TRBJ2-1
V gene: TRBV4-3
CDR3 protein: CASSQGTGGGNEQFF
CDR3 DNA: TGCGCCAGCAGCCAAGGGACAGGGGGGGGTAATGAGCAGTTCTTC

clone size: NA
D gene: TRBD1
J gene: TRBJ2-5
V gene: TRBV7-3
CDR3 protein: CASSLTGTGGAETQYF
CDR3 DNA: TGTGCCAGCAGCTTAACGGGGACAGGGGGCGCAGAGACCCAGTACTTC

clone size: NA
D gene: NA
J gene: TRBJ2-7
V gene: TRBV13
CDR3 protein: CASSLGGMAEQYF
CDR3 DNA: TGTGCCAGCAGCTTAGGCGGGATGGCCGAGCAGTACTTC

clone size: NA
D gene: NA
J gene: TRBJ1-2
V gene: TRBV5-6
CDR3 protein: CASSLVAVLRGYTF
CDR3 DNA: TGTGCCAGCAGCTTGGTGGCGGTTCTTCGGGGCTACACCTTC

clone size: NA
D gene: NA
J gene: TRBJ2-3
V gene: TRBV7-3
CDR3 protein: CASSLKRGSDTQYF
CDR3 DNA: TGTGCCAGCAGCTTAAAAAGGGGCTCAGATACGCAGTATTTT

clone size: once
D gene: TRBD2
J gene: TRBJ2-1
V gene: TRBV7-3
CDR3 protein: CASSLSSGSNEQFF
CDR3 DNA: TGTGCCAGCAGCTTGAGTAGCGGGAGTAATGAGCAGTTCTTC

clone size: NA
D gene: NA
J gene: TRBJ2-7
V gene: TRBV5-6
CDR3 protein: CASSLGGRGHEQYF
CDR3 DNA: TGTGCCAGCAGCTTGGGAGGCAGGGGCCACGAGCAGTACTTC

clone size: NA
D gene: TRBD2
J gene: TRBJ2-1
V gene: TRBV7-6
CDR3 protein: CASSPNAVPRLAGRRNEQFF
CDR3 DNA: TGTGCCAGCAGCCCGAATGCCGTGCCGCGACTAGCGGGTCGTCGCAATGAGCAGTTCTTC

clone size: few
D gene: TRBD2
J gene: TRBJ2-7
V gene: TRBV19
CDR3 protein: CASSILAGAYEQYF
CDR3 DNA: TGTGCCAGTAGTATTTTAGCGGGAGCCTACGAGCAGTACTTC

clone size: NA
D gene: NA
J gene: TRBJ1-2
V gene: TRBV5-6
CDR3 protein: CASRTGSSDGYTF
CDR3 DNA: TGTGCCAGCAGAACGGGCTCGTCGGATGGCTACACCTTC

clone size: NA
D gene: TRBD2
J gene: TRBJ2-3
V gene: TRBV19
CDR3 protein: CASSIGGTSGSVDTQYF
CDR3 DNA: TGTGCCAGTAGTATAGGGGGGACTAGCGGGAGTGTGGATACGCAGTATTTT

clone size: NA
D gene: TRBD1
J gene: TRBJ1-3
V gene: TRBV27
CDR3 protein: CASGASGGSGNTIYF
CDR3 DNA: TGTGCCAGCGGTGCCTCAGGGGGCTCTGGAAACACCATATATTTT

clone size: NA
D gene: NA
J gene: TRBJ2-2
V gene: TRBV2
CDR3 protein: CASSDYSTGELFF
CDR3 DNA: TGTGCCAGCAGTGATTACTCCACCGGGGAGCTGTTTTTT

clone size: NA
D gene: NA
J gene: TRBJ1-5
V gene: TRBV15
CDR3 protein: CATSRAKNQPQHF
CDR3 DNA: TGTGCCACCAGCAGAGCTAAAAATCAGCCCCAGCATTTT